What follows are 10 T cell receptor beta chains derived from one specimen sequenced in a study of regulatory T cells in long-lasting Graves disease. The time point here: newly diagnosed GD, antithyroid drugs for less than 3 months. The authors made the TCR library using RNA they extracted from PBMCs. To make TCR beta libraries, researchers used iRepertoire HTBI primers and Arm-PCR of CDR3 regions. TCRdb re-analysed the multiplex PCR reads in MiXCR, keeping a single row per CDR3 protein. This sample yields about 470,000 distinct CDR3 sequences, of which 15% are seen a single time; 16% belongs to the top ten. This same sample was also taken into another study, of T cells in Graves' hyperthyroidism and ophthalmopathy.

Sequenced here: peripheral blood mononuclear cells (PBMCs), sampled at new diagnosis, from a patient treated with antithyroid drugs. These receptors came from a woman younger than 45 with Graves disease.

This clonotype was detected many times. The chain is built from TRBV30 and TRBJ2-3, with 7 bases matching TRBD1. Per the germline V gene, CDR1 is GTSNPN and CDR2 is SVGIG (reference sequence). CDR3 length: 15 amino acids. Trimming at V came to 0 bases and at J to 5 bases, leaving 8 bases not matched to a gene. CDR3 sequence reads: CAWSVGTTGQDTQYF. The DNA for the CDR3 is TGTGCCTGGAGTGTAGGAACGACAGGGCAAGATACGCAGTATTTT.

The chain couples TRBV12-3 or TRBV12-4 to TRBJ2-2, with TRBD2 identical over 14 bases. This CDR3 has 18 residues. V shed 1 base, J shed 5 bases, and the junction held 6 bases outside the gene matches. CDR3 residues: CASSLGTSGRSLTGELFF. CDR3 coding DNA: TGTGCCAGCAGTTTAGGGACTAGCGGGAGGTCTCTTACCGGGGAGCTGTTTTTT.

This clonotype was recorded many times. The rearrangement links TRBV3-1 to TRBJ1-3; D possibly corresponds to TRBD1 (6 bases). The CDR3 has 14 amino acids. The V and J ends lost 3 bases and 4 bases respectively, with 10 bases between them. Germline V gene lookup returns CDR1 LGHDT and CDR2 YNNKEL (reference sequence). CDR3 in DNA: TGTGCCAGCAGCCATCGGGGGCCCGGAAACACCATATATTTT. Protein sequence: CASSHRGPGNTIYF.

This clonotype was detected ten times or more. The chain combines TRBV3-1 with TRBJ2-1, with 7 bases matching TRBD1. With 1 base clipped from V and 7 bases from J, the junction kept 13 bases outside the gene matches. This CDR3 is built from 17 residues. Germline-derived CDR1 and CDR2 are LGHDT and YNNKEL (reference sequence). CDR3 sequence reads: CASSQGRDDRDGNEQFF. The CDR3 DNA sequence: TGTGCCAGCAGCCAAGGCCGGGATGACAGGGACGGGAATGAGCAGTTCTTC.

This clonotype was observed at least ten times. Since a much larger clone is just one base distant, this may be a read error. The chain recombines TRBV3-1 with TRBJ2-5; D ambiguous. This CDR3 contains 10 residues. Germline V CDR1 and CDR2: LGHDT, YNNKEL (reference sequence). The chain's CDR3 is CAGSQETQYF. The CDR3 DNA follows: TGTGCCGGCAGCCAAGAGACCCAGTACTTC.

The table lists this clonotype with many counts. This rearrangement joins TRBV28 to TRBJ2-1, with 11 positions matching TRBD2. J gave up 5 bases and V 5 bases, and 8 bases lay outside the gene matches. There are 16 residues in the CDR3. Germline V gives CDR1 MDHEN, CDR2 SYDVKM. This CDR3 is CASSAGLAGLNNEQFF. The CDR3 DNA sequence: TGTGCCAGCAGTGCCGGACTAGCGGGCCTTAACAATGAGCAGTTCTTC.

The table lists this clonotype with many counts. This sequence joins TRBV14 and TRBJ2-5, with D perhaps matching TRBD1 or TRBD2 (5 bases each). Between the trimmed V and J ends, which lost 4 bases and 2 bases, there was a span of 14 bases. The CDR3 extends over 15 amino acids. Germline CDR1 reads SGHDN; CDR2 reads FVKESK. CDR3 sequence: CASSRDAMGQETQYF. The CDR3 DNA is TGTGCCAGCAGCCGGGACGCCATGGGGCAAGAGACCCAGTACTTC.

This chain links TRBV9 with TRBJ2-1; 8 bases agree with TRBD2. The CDR3 loop spans 15 amino acids. After removal of 3 bases from V and 0 bases from J, the junction contained 2 bases not matched to a gene. CDR1 SGDLS and CDR2 YYNGEE come from the germline V gene. CDR3 coding DNA: TGTGCCAGCAGCGGTAGCGGGAACTCCTACAATGAGCAGTTCTTC. It yields the protein CASSGSGNSYNEQFF. Together with reference TRBV9 and TRBJ2-1, the CDR3 gives the full variable domain: DSGVTQTPKHLITATGQRVTLRCSPRSGDLSVYWYQQSLDQGLQFLIQYYNGEERAKGNILERFSAQQFPDLHSELNLSSLELGDSALYFCASSGSGNSYNEQFFGPGTRLTVL.

This clonotype has a count of ten or more. The chain links TRBV3-1 to TRBJ2-5; 7 bases map to TRBD1. After removal of 2 bases from V and 4 bases from J, the junction contained 10 bases not matched to a gene. Germline V gene data show CDR1 as LGHDT and CDR2 as YNNKEL (reference sequence). The CDR3 spans 16 residues. CDR3 sequence (DNA): TGTGCCAGCAGCCAAATCGAGGGGGCTCGAGGAGAGACCCAGTACTTC. Protein product: CASSQIEGARGETQYF.

This clonotype occurred many times. The chain couples TRBV10-3 to TRBJ1-3, with TRBD1 as a possible D gene (5 bases). V was trimmed by 11 bases and J by 0 bases, leaving 11 bases between them. The CDR3 has 13 amino acids. Germline CDR1 is ENHRY and CDR2 is SYGVKD. Here the CDR3 reads CAVGGGSGNTIYF. CDR3 sequence (DNA): TGTGCCGTCGGGGGGGGCTCTGGAAACACCATATATTTT.